Presented here are 21 T cell receptor beta chains from one specimen sequenced in a study of early stage breast cancer tumors. Clones were read by immunoSEQ multiplex PCR, and TCRdb kept only the in-frame ones, dropping some. The table has approximately 70,000 clones, roughly 80% seen once. Sequencing was carried out using blood. Every receptor here comes from a person aged 40 to 50 with breast cancer.

The chain couples TRBV4-1 to TRBJ1-5; D perhaps matches TRBD1 (6 bases). Per germline, CDR1 MGHRA and CDR2 YSYEKL. V was trimmed by 1 base and J by 6 bases, leaving 19 bases between them. The CDR3 totals 17 residues. CDR3 in DNA: TGCGCCAGCAGCCAAGTGGGGGGGCGGGCGCGTGGTCAGCCCCAGCATTTT. Its protein is CASSQVGGRARGQPQHF.

The J gene is TRBJ2-2, the V gene TRBV9; 8 nucleotides match TRBD2. V dropped 2 bases and J dropped 0; count of bases not matched to a gene: 9. CDR1 and CDR2 from the germline V gene are SGDLS and YYNGEE. The length of the CDR3 is 18 residues. CDR3 nucleotide sequence: TGTGCCAGCAGCGTTCACCCCGGGGGGGCCGCGAACACCGGGGAGCTGTTTTTT. Translation: CASSVHPGGAANTGELFF.

The table lists this clone with a few counts. The CDR3 nucleotides are TGTGCCAGCAGTGAAGATGGCAGGGTAGGGGAGCAGTACTTC. Its translation is CASSEDGRVGEQYF. This rearrangement joins TRBV2 to TRBJ2-7; D may be TRBD1 (5 bases). This CDR3 is built from 14 residues. Germline loops: CDR1 SNHLY, CDR2 FYNNEI. The V end was cut by 1 base, the J end by 7 bases, with 14 bases between. The whole variable domain, remainder taken from reference TRBV2 and TRBJ2-7, is EPEVTQTPSHQVTQMGQEVILRCVPISNHLYFYWYRQILGQKVEFLVSFYNNEISEKSEIFDDQFSVERPDGSNFTLKIRSTKLEDSAMYFCASSEDGRVGEQYFGPGTRLTVT.

J is TRBJ2-7 and V is TRBV7-6; weak D call: TRBD1 (6 bases). Per germline, CDR1 SGHVS and CDR2 FNYEAQ. Trimming removed 4 bases at V and 2 bases at J, with 18 bases between. This CDR3 has 16 residues. This CDR3 reads CASSSTNPGQAYEQYF. CDR3 nucleotides: TGTGCCAGCAGCTCTACTAACCCGGGACAAGCCTACGAGCAGTACTTC.

The chain carries TRBV28 and TRBJ2-1; the match to TRBD2 covers 10 bases. V dropped 5 bases and J dropped 10; count of bases not matched to a gene: 11. The germline V gene encodes CDR1 MDHEN and CDR2 SYDVKM. The length of the CDR3 is 15 residues. Here the CDR3 DNA reads TGTGCCAGCAGTACGGGACTAGCGTTTCTTTTGGAGCAGTTCTTC. Amino acids: CASSTGLAFLLEQFF.

The CDR3 bases are TGTGCCAGCTCACCAGGACTAGCGGGAGCGAATGAGCAGTTCTTC. It codes for CASSPGLAGANEQFF. The J gene is TRBJ2-1, the V gene TRBV18, with TRBD2 identical over 13 bases. The CDR3 totals 15 residues. Trimming at V came to 2 bases and at J to 7 bases, leaving 2 bases not matched to a gene. Germline CDR1 reads KGHSH; CDR2 reads LQKENI.

The genes are TRBV18 and TRBJ2-7; 9 bases are shared with TRBD1. V lost 2 bases, J lost 4 bases, and 6 bases stayed unmatched. This CDR3 has 15 residues. Germline CDR1 and CDR2: KGHSH and LQKENI. CDR3 in amino acids: CASSPSGTGKYEQYF. Here the CDR3 DNA reads TGTGCCAGCTCACCATCCGGGACAGGGAAGTACGAGCAGTACTTC.

CDR3 coding DNA: TGTGCCAGCAGCTTTAAAGAGACCCAGTACTTC. This encodes CASSFKETQYF. The chain couples TRBV5-4 to TRBJ2-5; the D is unclear. V was clipped by 2 bases and J by 3 bases, with 2 bases between them. Germline assignment: CDR1 SGHNT and CDR2 YYREEE (reference sequence). The CDR3 has 11 residues.

The chain employs TRBV6-5 and TRBJ1-2, with a weak D call TRBD1 (5 bases). CDR3 size: 13 residues. V lost 2 bases, J lost 7 bases, and 11 bases lay in between. Germline V gene data show CDR1 as MNHEY and CDR2 as SVGAGI. This chain's CDR3 is CASSYNAQGGYTF. DNA for the CDR3: TGTGCCAGCAGTTACAACGCCCAGGGTGGCTACACCTTC.

This clone was observed a handful of times. V is TRBV6-1 and J is TRBJ2-4; D is perhaps TRBD1 or TRBD2 (5 bases each). The V gene's germline CDR1 is MNHNS and CDR2 SASEGT. CDR3 size: 15 residues. Trimming pared 6 bases from V and 1 base from J, leaving 13 bases between. The CDR3 region is CASRAGRDAKNIQYF. CDR3 nucleotide sequence: TGTGCCAGCAGGGCAGGTCGGGACGCCAAAAACATTCAGTACTTC.

CDR3: CASSPHLGTPNYGYTF. In nucleotides, the CDR3 is TGTGCCAGCAGTCCCCACCTCGGGACACCTAACTATGGCTACACCTTC. The chain combines TRBV28 with TRBJ1-2, with D possibly matching TRBD1 (6 bases). Germline CDR1 is MDHEN and CDR2 is SYDVKM. The CDR3 runs to 16 residues. The germline V and J ends were trimmed by 5 bases and 0 bases, with 16 bases remaining between them.

The chain uses TRBV10-3 and TRBJ1-2, with 9 bases matching TRBD1. J gave up 2 bases and V 6 bases, and 7 bases lay outside the gene matches. CDR3 length equals 15 residues. In germline, CDR1 is ENHRY, CDR2 SYGVKD. In DNA, the CDR3 is TGTGCCATCAGATCCCCGGGACAGGGCAACTATGGCTACACCTTC. This codes for CAIRSPGQGNYGYTF.

This chain joins TRBV5-4 and TRBJ2-7; the match to TRBD2 covers 8 bases. CDR3 size: 15 residues. The trim removed 4 bases at V and 4 bases at J, leaving 10 bases unmatched. Germline CDR1 is SGHNT and CDR2 is YYREEE (reference sequence). In DNA form, the CDR3 reads TGTGCCAGCAGCCTTGTACCGGGACTAGGGTACGAGCAGTACTTC. This encodes CASSLVPGLGYEQYF.

The chain employs TRBV11-3 and TRBJ1-1; 9 nucleotides match TRBD1. Germline V gene data show CDR1 as SGHNT and CDR2 as YENEEA. The V gene end was trimmed by 4 bases and the J gene end by 1 base; junction bases not matched to a gene: 7. This CDR3 has 16 residues. CDR3 sequence: CASSSRYRGRNTEAFF. CDR3 DNA sequence: TGTGCCAGCAGCTCCAGATACAGGGGGCGGAACACTGAAGCTTTCTTT.

The V call is TRBV10-3, the J call TRBJ2-1; the match to TRBD2 covers 10 bases. The CDR3 totals 15 residues. Germline V gives CDR1 ENHRY, CDR2 SYGVKD. V shed 6 bases and J 8 bases; nucleotides not matched to a gene: 10. CDR3 sequence reads: CAIRRTGTSDHEQFF. CDR3 in DNA: TGTGCCATCAGGAGAACCGGGACTAGCGATCATGAGCAGTTCTTC.

The gene calls are TRBV6-6 and TRBJ2-6, with D possibly TRBD2 on 5 matching bases. Per germline, CDR1 MNHNY and CDR2 SVGAGI (reference sequence). Deletions cut 6 bases from V and 0 bases from J, with 9 bases between. The CDR3 consists of 15 residues. For the CDR3, the DNA is TGTGCCAGCAGACCGAGGGACTCTGGGGCCAACGTCCTGACTTTC. Protein product: CASRPRDSGANVLTF.

In this sample, this clone turned up a few times. The chain has TRBV5-1 and TRBJ1-2; D ambiguous. The CDR3 runs 14 residues. Germline CDR1 is SGHRS and CDR2 is YFSETQ. The V and J ends lost 4 bases and 8 bases respectively, with 18 bases between them. CDR3 loop: CASSTGSGISGYTF. DNA for the CDR3: TGCGCCAGCAGCACCGGCAGTGGTATAAGCGGCTACACCTTC.

V usage is TRBV4-1 and J usage is TRBJ1-1; D gene ambiguous. Trimming stripped 7 bases from V and 4 bases from J, with 16 bases between. The CDR3 runs 14 residues. Germline V CDR1 and CDR2: MGHRA, YSYEKL. The chain's CDR3 is CASNTKAGSTEAFF. In nucleotides, the CDR3 is TGCGCCAGCAATACTAAAGCAGGTTCCACTGAAGCTTTCTTT.

The V call is TRBV5-4, the J call TRBJ1-2, with unresolved D. V was clipped by 2 bases and J by 2 bases, with 13 bases between them. The CDR3 length is 15 residues. CDR1 and CDR2 from the germline V gene are SGHNT and YYREEE (reference sequence). The CDR3 protein is CASSLSPEKNYGYTF. The CDR3 DNA is TGTGCCAGCAGCTTATCACCGGAAAAGAACTATGGCTACACCTTC.

V is TRBV5-4 and J is TRBJ2-1; D is unclear. Trimming shortened V by 2 bases and J by 0 bases, and 9 bases separated the two germline ends. Germline V CDR1 and CDR2: SGHNT, YYREEE (reference sequence). This CDR3 has 15 amino acids. The CDR3 DNA reads as TGTGCCAGCAGCTTAGATAGAGCCTCCTACAATGAGCAGTTCTTC. Translated, it gives CASSLDRASYNEQFF.

The rearrangement links TRBV7-3 to TRBJ2-3, with TRBD2 identical over 8 bases. Per germline, CDR1 SGHTA and CDR2 FQGTGA. This CDR3 region has 16 residues. V shed 1 base and J 0 bases; nucleotides not matched to a gene: 3. CDR3 nucleotide sequence: TGTGCCAGCAGCTTAATGCCGGGAGGGAGCACAGATACGCAGTATTTT. Protein product: CASSLMPGGSTDTQYF.